These T cell receptor beta chains were read from a single sample in a study of response to subunit inactivated influenza vaccine. TCRdb called the RT-PCR reads again in MiXCR, with one record for every CDR3 protein. Of a few hundred thousand distinct CDR3 sequences in the sample, 20% to 25% were seen once. The specimen was PBMCs from blood, collected approximately 20 months after vaccination. The receptors were gathered from a man aged 45 to 75 who received an inactivated influenza vaccine. Both conserved end residues are part of each CDR3. D genes are given only for firm matches. Some rows have no size entry. The others give once, few or many, or a class for an expanded clone.

size	V	J	D	DNA	CDR3
.	TRBV19	TRBJ2-1	.	TGTGCCAGTAGTACGAGTTCCGACAATGAGCAGTTCTTC	CASSTSSDNEQFF
.	TRBV7-2	TRBJ2-7	.	TGTGCCAGCAGCTTGTCTTCCGGGGGGCTTTACGAGCAGTACTTC	CASSLSSGGLYEQYF
.	TRBV5-1	TRBJ1-2	.	TGCGCCAGCAGCTTACAGGGATTCAATGGCTACACCTTC	CASSLQGFNGYTF
.	TRBV2	TRBJ2-1	.	TGTGCCAGCAGTGTGAGAGGGGGGACCTACAATGAGCAGTTCTTC	CASSVRGGTYNEQFF
.	TRBV12-3/TRBV12-4	TRBJ2-3	.	TGTGCCAGCAGTTTTTCCCGGGCCCGACGTGATACGCAGTATTTT	CASSFSRARRDTQYF
many	TRBV18	TRBJ1-6	.	TGTGCCAGCTCATCGATCGGGGCCCAGGCCAATAATTCACCCCTCCACTTT	CASSSIGAQANNSPLHF
.	TRBV19	TRBJ2-7	.	TGTGCCAGTAGTATAGCACTAGCCTACGAGCAGTACTTC	CASSIALAYEQYF
few	TRBV11-2	TRBJ2-5	.	TGTGCCAGCAGTTGGGGTCCTAGAGAGACCCAGTACTTC	CASSWGPRETQYF
.	TRBV4-1	TRBJ1-2	.	TGCGCCAGCAGAAAATATACGGATTCTAACTATGGCTACACCTTC	CASRKYTDSNYGYTF
many	TRBV7-9	TRBJ1-6	TRBD1	TGTGCCAGCAGCGGAACCGGGACAGGGTCCTCACCCCTCCACTTT	CASSGTGTGSSPLHF
.	TRBV18	TRBJ1-1	.	TGTGCCAGCTCACCTATTTCGGAGAACACTGAAGCTTTCTTT	CASSPISENTEAFF
.	TRBV4-2	TRBJ1-2	.	TGTGCCAGCAGCCCATCCGGGACGATGTATGGCTACACCTTC	CASSPSGTMYGYTF
few	TRBV24-1	TRBJ2-7	TRBD1	TGTGCCACCACCCCCGGACAGGGGTACGAGCAGTACTTC	CATTPGQGYEQYF
.	TRBV12-3/TRBV12-4	TRBJ2-7	.	TGTGCCAGCCGGACCCGTCGGGGGCCCTGCGAGCAGTACTTC	CASRTRRGPCEQYF
few	TRBV27	TRBJ1-2	.	TGTGCCAGCAGTTTCTTGGACAGACTCGGCTACACCTTC	CASSFLDRLGYTF
.	TRBV14	TRBJ2-1	TRBD2	TGTGCCAGCAGCTTGGGCGGGGGGGCCACTGAGCAGTTCTTC	CASSLGGGATEQFF
few	TRBV7-9	TRBJ1-3	.	TGTGCCAGCAGCGAACCGGGACCGAGCTCTGGAAACACCATATATTTT	CASSEPGPSSGNTIYF
few	TRBV7-9	TRBJ1-1	.	TGTGCCAGCAGCACCACAGGGATCGGCACTGAAGCTTTCTTT	CASSTTGIGTEAFF
few	TRBV12-3/TRBV12-4	TRBJ2-5	.	TGTGCCAGCAGACCGAAAAGTAGACCCCAAGAGACCCAGTACTTC	CASRPKSRPQETQYF
.	TRBV2	TRBJ2-2	TRBD1	TGTGCCAGCAGGAATCAACAGGGGGCCGCCGGGGAGCTGTTTTTT	CASRNQQGAAGELFF
.	TRBV28	TRBJ2-5	.	TGTGCCAGCAGTACGGACTACCTGTCGGCAGAGACCCAGTACTTC	CASSTDYLSAETQYF
.	TRBV20-1	TRBJ1-1	TRBD1	TGCAGTGCTGGACGACAGGGGGCGAACACTGGAGCTTTCTTT	CSAGRQGANTGAFF
.	TRBV5-1	TRBJ1-6	TRBD1	TGCGTCAGCAGCTTCACCGGGACAGGGCTGAGTTCACCCCTCCACTTT	CVSSFTGTGLSSPLHF
.	TRBV2	TRBJ2-5	TRBD1	TGTGCCAGCAATTTACAGGGGGCCGGGGAGACCCAGTACTTC	CASNLQGAGETQYF
many	TRBV6-5	TRBJ1-6	.	TGTGCCAGCAGTTACTCGAACGGCGAGGGTTCACCCCTCCACTTT	CASSYSNGEGSPLHF
.	TRBV7-9	TRBJ2-7	.	TGTGCCAGCAGTGCCGGGGTCCACGAGCAGCACTTC	CASSAGVHEQHF
few	TRBV27	TRBJ1-1	TRBD1	TGTGCCAGCAGACTAAAAACAGGGGGCTTCACTGAAGCTTTCTTT	CASRLKTGGFTEAFF
.	TRBV2	TRBJ2-7	TRBD2	TGTGCCAGCAGTAAACTAGCGGCTAAAACCTACGAGCAGTACTTC	CASSKLAAKTYEQYF
few	TRBV20-1	TRBJ2-1	TRBD1	TGCAGTGCTAGAGATTCTCAGCTCAGGGGGTCCTACAATGAGCAGTTCTTC	CSARDSQLRGSYNEQFF
few	TRBV29-1	TRBJ1-4	.	TGCAGCGTTGATTTTCAGGGCGGTGAAAAACTGTTTTTT	CSVDFQGGEKLFF
.	TRBV7-2	TRBJ1-2	.	TGTGCCAGCAGCTTCTCCCCCGCGGCTAACTATGGCTACACCTTC	CASSFSPAANYGYTF
.	TRBV15	TRBJ2-3	.	TGTGCCACCAGCAGAGATCTTTCAACGCAGTATTTT	CATSRDLSTQYF
few	TRBV5-5	TRBJ1-1	.	TGTGCCAGCAGCCCCGAAGGTCTCTCTGAAGCTTTCTTT	CASSPEGLSEAFF
few	TRBV11-1	TRBJ2-1	TRBD2	TGTGCCAGCAGCCCCAAGGGCGGGGGCTCCTACAATGAGCAGTTCTTC	CASSPKGGGSYNEQFF
few	TRBV7-2	TRBJ1-5	.	TGTGCCAGCAGCTTAGCGGACAGTAGCAATCAGCCCCAGCATTTT	CASSLADSSNQPQHF
.	TRBV7-2	TRBJ2-7	.	TGTGCCAGCACCAACCTCCCAGGGAGAGGGCCGCAGTACTTC	CASTNLPGRGPQYF
few	TRBV6-1	TRBJ1-6	TRBD1	TGTGCCAGCAGTAGCGGGACAGGGGGCAATTCACCCCTCCACTTT	CASSSGTGGNSPLHF
.	TRBV7-9	TRBJ2-7	.	TGTGCCAGCAGCTTAGCCTTATTAGGAGGGGGCAGCTACGAGCAGTACTTC	CASSLALLGGGSYEQYF
.	TRBV21-1	TRBJ2-2	.	TGTGCCAGCAGCAAAGTGCCGGGCGCGAACACCGGGGAGCTGTTTTTT	CASSKVPGANTGELFF
.	TRBV12-3/TRBV12-4	TRBJ1-2	TRBD1	TGTGCCAGCAGTTCCTCCAGGGGGAGCGGCTACACCTTC	CASSSSRGSGYTF
few	TRBV20-1	TRBJ1-5	TRBD1	TGCAGTGCTAGAGGTTATCAGGGGGGCGGCTTAAGCAATCAGCCCCAGCATTTT	CSARGYQGGGLSNQPQHF
.	TRBV30	TRBJ2-1	TRBD2	TGTGCCTGGAGAGGACTAGTAATTAATGAGCAGTTCTTC	CAWRGLVINEQFF
few	TRBV15	TRBJ2-2	.	TGTGCCACCAGCAGAGCCAGGGGACGTGGCACCGGGGAGCTGTTTTTT	CATSRARGRGTGELFF
few	TRBV20-1	TRBJ2-3	TRBD2	TGCAGTGCTAGAGATAAGCGGGACCTGATCACAGATACGCAGTATTTT	CSARDKRDLITDTQYF
.	TRBV12-3/TRBV12-4	TRBJ2-7	TRBD2	TGTGCCAGCAGTTATGGACTAGCCTACGAGCAGTACTTC	CASSYGLAYEQYF
few	TRBV7-2	TRBJ1-2	.	TGTGCCAGCAGCTTAGACGGGAGGGGTGGCTACACCTTC	CASSLDGRGGYTF
.	TRBV15	TRBJ2-1	TRBD1	TGTGCCACCAGCTCCGGGTCACAGGGGGCGCCGCATGAGCAGTTCTTC	CATSSGSQGAPHEQFF
few	TRBV6-1	TRBJ1-2	.	TGTGCCAGCAGGAAGGACAGTAACTATGGCTACACCTTC	CASRKDSNYGYTF
.	TRBV12-3/TRBV12-4	TRBJ2-7	.	TGTGCCAGCAGTTTAGGCAGCTTCTACGAGCAGTACTTC	CASSLGSFYEQYF
.	TRBV3-1	TRBJ1-2	TRBD1	TGTGCCAGCAGCCACCGGACAGGGGACTATGGCTACACCTTC	CASSHRTGDYGYTF
few	TRBV12-3/TRBV12-4	TRBJ1-5	.	TGTGCCAGCAGTCCTCGACGGCTTCCTCAGCCCCAGCATTTT	CASSPRRLPQPQHF
.	TRBV20-1	TRBJ1-1	TRBD1	TGCAGTGGGAGGGGGACAGGACACATGAACACTGAAGCTTTCTTT	CSGRGTGHMNTEAFF
.	TRBV6-1	TRBJ2-7	TRBD1	TGTGCCAGCAGGCGGACAGGGGGACCCTACGAGCAGTACTTC	CASRRTGGPYEQYF
.	TRBV7-2	TRBJ1-4	TRBD1	TGTGCCAGCAGCAGGGACGACAGGGGTGAAAAACTGTTTTTT	CASSRDDRGEKLFF
many	TRBV20-1	TRBJ1-2	.	TGCAGTGCTAGAGATTTGGCAGCCTATGGCTACACCTTC	CSARDLAAYGYTF